The present T cell receptor (beta chain) was sequenced within a study of response to subunit inactivated influenza vaccine. TCRdb reprocessed the RT-PCR reads with MiXCR, giving one entry per CDR3 protein. The sample contains approximately 520,000 distinct CDR3 sequences, about 15% of which appear only once. A remark on this clonotype: What it binds is unknown.

General study findings and limits: Authors suggested few new T cells are recruited by each seasonal influenza vaccination.

V lost 3 bases and J lost 6, with 15 bases in between. The CDR3 is 15 amino acids. Germline V gene data show CDR1 as MGHRA and CDR2 as YSYEKL. The chain employs TRBV4-1 and TRBJ1-5; a possible D gene is TRBD1 (6 bases). Here the sequenced sample was CD4+ T cells sorted from PBMCs, taken about 24 months after vaccination. The source of this sequence is a man between 50 and 69 years old who received an inactivated influenza vaccine. Here the CDR3 reads CASSHLVDRTQPQHF. The CDR3 region has the DNA TGCGCCAGCAGCCATCTAGTAGACAGGACTCAGCCCCAGCATTTT.